Below are 19 T cell receptor beta chains sequenced from a single sample in a study of CD8+CD57+ T cells in acquired aplastic anemia (dated by TCRdb to 2016 to 2019). The run used an Illumina HiSeq 2000. Profiling of TCR beta VDJ combinations and CDR3 sequences used genomic DNA as the template. TCRdb's own reprocessing of the public reads used fastp at Q25 and MiXCR and kept productive beta chains. Identical CDR3 proteins give one entry, which carries the most common genes and DNA. This sample holds fewer than 250,000 distinct CDR3 sequences; roughly half were observed only once. Approximately 16% of the sample belongs to the ten largest clones. Material for sequencing was sorted CD4+, CD8+, or CD8+CD57+ T cells (not recorded which) from PBMCs. All receptors come from a human donor in good health, serving as a control.

The J gene is TRBJ1-5, the V gene TRBV25-1; D call uncertain. V lost 4 bases, J lost 2 bases, and 12 bases lay in between. CDR1 and CDR2 from the germline V gene are MGHDK and SYGVNS. The CDR3 totals 15 residues. CDR3 amino acids: CASSASGRGNQPQHF. As DNA, the CDR3 is TGTGCCAGCAGTGCATCAGGCAGAGGCAATCAGCCCCAGCATTTT.

The genes are TRBV2 and TRBJ2-7; D call uncertain. The CDR3 covers 15 residues. Trimming shortened V by 1 base and J by 5 bases, and 15 bases separated the two germline ends. Looked up from germline, CDR1 is SNHLY and CDR2 is FYNNEI. As DNA, the CDR3 is TGTGCCAGCAGTGAAGGAGGTAGTCACCAAAACGAGCAGTACTTC. This sequence encodes CASSEGGSHQNEQYF.

This chain connects TRBV2 to TRBJ1-3; no definite D call. There are 15 residues in the CDR3. V lost 7 bases, J lost 0 bases, and 13 bases lay in between. Germline lookup yields CDR1 SNHLY and CDR2 FYNNEI. CDR3 bases: TGTGCCAGCACCAAAGACTCAAGCTCTGGAAACACCATATATTTT. Translation: CASTKDSSSGNTIYF.

A remark on this clonotype: The CDR3 does not close with the conserved phenylalanine or tryptophan, likely indicating a read error. The chain carries TRBV20-1 and TRBJ2-5, with 8 positions matching TRBD2. The CDR3 has 12 residues. The V gene's germline CDR1 is DFQATT and CDR2 SNEGSKA (reference sequence). With V trimmed by 6 bases and J by 2 bases, 2 bases remained unmatched. CDR3 DNA: TGCAGTGCGCGGGGGGTACAAGAGACCCAGTACCTC. Protein sequence: CSARGVQETQYL.

This clonotype showed up just a few times. The chain uses TRBV20-1 and TRBJ1-5, with TRBD1 matching 7 bases. This CDR3 has 13 amino acids. V was pared by 5 bases and J by 14 bases, with 15 bases of the junction left unmatched. The germline V gene has CDR1 DFQATT and CDR2 SNEGSKA (reference sequence). The CDR3 DNA follows: TGCAGTGCTTGGGAGGGACAGACAGTCTACGAGCATTTT. Its translation is CSAWEGQTVYEHF.

The CDR3 spells CASSASGSSYNEQFF. CDR3 nucleotides: TGTGCCAGCAGCGCTAGCGGAAGCTCCTACAATGAGCAGTTCTTC. The chain has TRBV7-3 and TRBJ2-1; 7 positions match TRBD2. V lost 5 bases, J lost 0 bases, and 4 bases stayed unmatched. Looked up from germline, CDR1 is SGHTA and CDR2 is FQGTGA. The CDR3 sequence is 15 residues long.

Only a few counts were recorded for this clonotype. This chain connects TRBV7-2 to TRBJ2-3; no reliable D call. The CDR3 extends over 14 amino acids. V lost 5 bases and J 0 bases, leaving 9 bases between the germline ends. Germline lookup yields CDR1 SGHTA and CDR2 FQGNSA. Written as DNA, the CDR3 is TGTGCCAGCAGCCCTCTCCTTAGCACAGATACGCAGTATTTT. Protein product: CASSPLLSTDTQYF.

The chain is built from TRBV12-3 or TRBV12-4 and TRBJ2-3; tentatively, D is TRBD1 or TRBD2 (5 bases each). The CDR3 contains 14 residues. V dropped 6 bases and J dropped 3 bases, with 13 bases sitting between them. The CDR3 sequence is CASSQGPTTDTQYF. The CDR3 DNA is TGTGCCAGCAGCCAGGGACCAACAACAGATACGCAGTATTTT.

This chain joins TRBV7-6 and TRBJ2-1; 8 nucleotides agree with TRBD1. With 5 bases clipped from V and 5 bases from J, the junction kept 8 bases outside the gene matches. Germline V lookup: CDR1 SGHVS, CDR2 FNYEAQ. The CDR3 has 15 amino acids. The CDR3 is CASSTGQGVNNEQFF. CDR3 DNA sequence: TGTGCCAGCAGCACCGGACAGGGCGTAAACAATGAGCAGTTCTTC. The variable domain in full, with the rest retrieved from reference TRBV7-6 and TRBJ2-1, is GAGVSQSPRYKVTKRGQDVALRCDPISGHVSLYWYRQALGQGPEFLTYFNYEAQQDKSGLPNDRFSAERPEGSISTLTIQRTEQRDSAMYRCASSTGQGVNNEQFFGPGTRLTVL.

The V call is TRBV5-1, the J call TRBJ2-3, with 7 nucleotides matching TRBD2. Germline loops: CDR1 SGHRS, CDR2 YFSETQ. The junction had 4 bases not matched to a gene; V was cut back by 4 bases and J by 2 bases. The CDR3 consists of 14 residues. CDR3 nucleotide sequence: TGCGCCAGCAGCGTAGCGGGTTTCACAGATACGCAGTATTTT. It yields the protein CASSVAGFTDTQYF.

The J gene is TRBJ2-5, the V gene TRBV2; possible D gene TRBD1, 5 bases. The germline V gene has CDR1 SNHLY and CDR2 FYNNEI. The CDR3 length is 15 residues. V lost 6 bases, J lost 2 bases, and 16 bases lay in between. In nucleotides, the CDR3 is TGTGCCAGCAGACATACTGGGGCAGAACAAGAGACCCAGTACTTC. Translated: CASRHTGAEQETQYF.

This clonotype was recorded at least ten times. The chain joins TRBV20-1 to TRBJ1-2; D might be TRBD1 (6 bases). Germline V gene lookup returns CDR1 DFQATT and CDR2 SNEGSKA (reference sequence). This CDR3 is built from 16 residues. The V end was cut by 0 bases, the J end by 3 bases, with 17 bases between. CDR3 DNA sequence: TGCAGTGCTAGAGATCTGGGAGAGGGGGGATACTATGGCTACACCTTC. This sequence encodes CSARDLGEGGYYGYTF.

V and J are TRBV13 and TRBJ1-1; D is undetermined. The CDR3 totals 13 residues. Germline V gene sequence: CDR1 PRHDT, CDR2 FYEKMQ (reference sequence). V was clipped by 4 bases and J by 1 base, with 7 bases between them. CDR3 amino acids: CASSSMENTEAFF. DNA for the CDR3: TGTGCCAGCAGCTCGATGGAGAACACTGAAGCTTTCTTT.

This clonotype was counted many times. The chain employs TRBV6-6 and TRBJ2-5, with 7 bases lining up with TRBD2. Germline V gene sequence: CDR1 MNHNY, CDR2 SVGAGI (reference sequence). The CDR3 has 14 amino acids. Trimming removed 2 bases from V and 5 bases from J; junction bases left unmatched: 5. CDR3: CASSYGRGGETQYF. CDR3 nucleotide sequence: TGTGCCAGCAGTTACGGGCGGGGAGGGGAGACCCAGTACTTC.

This clonotype has ten or more counts. The rearrangement uses TRBV4-3 and TRBJ2-7; D is perhaps TRBD1 (6 bases). The CDR3 contains 17 residues. Trimming took off 0 bases at V and 0 bases at J, with 15 bases between the two ends. Germline-derived CDR1 and CDR2 are LGHNA and YSLEER. This CDR3 is CASSQETPGHPSYEQYF. The CDR3 DNA reads as TGCGCCAGCAGCCAAGAAACGCCGGGACACCCCTCCTACGAGCAGTACTTC.

V usage is TRBV7-3 and J usage is TRBJ1-6; D remains unclear. The CDR3 loop spans 13 amino acids. The V gene lost 2 bases and the J gene lost 9 bases, with 8 bases spanning the gap. Germline CDR1 SGHTA, CDR2 FQGTGA. Here the CDR3 DNA reads TGTGCCAGCAGCTTACACGTTACTTCACCCCTCCACTTT. Its protein is CASSLHVTSPLHF.

This clonotype was observed a single time. The chain joins TRBV19 to TRBJ1-5; D is perhaps TRBD1 (5 bases). The ends were cut back, 6 bases at V and 7 bases at J, with 16 bases in the middle. Germline V gene sequence: CDR1 LNHDA, CDR2 SQIVND (reference sequence). The CDR3 covers 14 residues. The CDR3 DNA follows: TGTGCCAGTAGGAGTAGTCAGGGTGACCAGCCCCAGCATTTT. It translates to CASRSSQGDQPQHF. The full variable domain, its missing parts supplied by reference TRBV19 and TRBJ1-5, is DGGITQSPKYLFRKEGQNVTLSCEQNLNHDAMYWYRQDPGQGLRLIYYSQIVNDFQKGDIAEGYSVSREKKESFPLTVTSAQKNPTAFYLCASRSSQGDQPQHFGDGTRLSIL.

There are many counts of this clonotype. V gene TRBV10-3 combines with J gene TRBJ1-4; TRBD1 matches at 7 bases. The germline CDR1 and CDR2 sequences are ENHRY and SYGVKD. After removal of 2 bases from V and 7 bases from J, the junction contained 16 bases not matched to a gene. The CDR3 loop spans 18 amino acids. CDR3 amino acids: CAISEPPGLGTVGEKLFF. Here the CDR3 DNA reads TGTGCCATCAGTGAGCCGCCCGGACTCGGGACAGTTGGTGAAAAACTGTTTTTT.

This clonotype was seen repeatedly, ten times or more. J is TRBJ2-7 and V is TRBV6-2 or TRBV6-3; D gene uncertain. Trimming left V 2 bases short and J 3 bases short, with 14 bases between. Germline assignment: CDR1 MNHEY and CDR2 SVGEGT. The CDR3 runs 15 residues. Here the CDR3 reads CASSYKRYVDYEQYF. The CDR3 DNA reads as TGTGCCAGCAGTTACAAGCGCTATGTTGACTACGAGCAGTACTTC.